These 10 T cell receptor beta chains were all obtained from the same sample, sequenced in a study of T cell changes during pregnancy in multiple sclerosis. Produced via immunoSEQ multiplex PCR; TCRdb's table is partial and in-frame only. The sample lists 35,000 to 50,000 clones, 85% to 90% occurring once. The material was peripheral blood, obtained in the second trimester of pregnancy. The receptor source for this set is a female donor in good health, enrolled as a control in a pregnancy study.

In its sample, this clone was seen a few times. The chain joins TRBV27 to TRBJ1-2, with no clear D. This CDR3 contains 12 residues. Germline lookup yields CDR1 MNHEY and CDR2 SMNVEV (reference sequence). Trimming removed 4 bases at V and 8 bases at J, with 11 bases between. This CDR3 is CASSSLRGGYTF. DNA of the CDR3: TGTGCCAGCAGTTCCCTCCGGGGAGGCTACACCTTC.

The table lists this clone with a few counts. This chain uses TRBV4-3 with TRBJ1-1; D unresolved. Germline lookup yields CDR1 LGHNA and CDR2 YSLEER. Trimming shortened V by 2 bases and J by 1 base, and 5 bases separated the two germline ends. The CDR3 contains 13 residues. The DNA for the CDR3 is TGCGCCAGCAGCCAATGGCAGAACACTGAAGCTTTCTTT. It specifies CASSQWQNTEAFF.

A few counts support this clone. V usage is TRBV7-9 and J usage is TRBJ1-6; 7 bases line up with TRBD1. This CDR3 is built from 15 residues. Germline CDR1 is SEHNR and CDR2 is FQNEAQ (reference sequence). Unmatched junction bases numbered 5, after V lost 1 base and J lost 8 bases. The CDR3 nucleotides read TGTGCCAGCAGCTTAGATGCAGGGGGTGATTCACCCCTCCACTTT. It translates to CASSLDAGGDSPLHF. The entire variable domain, with the rest obtained from reference TRBV7-9 and TRBJ1-6, is as follows: DTGVSQNPRHKITKRGQNVTFRCDPISEHNRLYWYRQTLGQGPEFLTYFQNEAQLEKSRLLSDRFSAERPKGSFSTLEIQRTEQGDSAMYLCASSLDAGGDSPLHFGNGTRLTVT.

V and J are TRBV18 and TRBJ2-7; D remains unclear. CDR1 and CDR2 (germline): KGHSH, LQKENI. V was cut by 3 bases and J by 0 bases, with 6 bases left in between. The CDR3 runs to 13 residues. CDR3 sequence (DNA): TGTGCCAGCTCACCCCCGGGCTCCTACGAGCAGTACTTC. This sequence encodes CASSPPGSYEQYF.

The CDR3 sequence: CACPGTDYSYGYTF. In DNA, the CDR3 is TGTGCCTGCCCTGGGACAGATTATTCCTATGGCTACACCTTC. V usage is TRBV30 and J usage is TRBJ1-2, with 7 bases identical to TRBD1. CDR1 is GTSNPN and CDR2 is SVGIG in the germline V gene (reference sequence). This CDR3 comprises 14 residues. J was trimmed by 4 bases and V by 6 bases; bases with no gene match: 11.

The chain couples TRBV7-2 to TRBJ2-5; TRBD1 is a possible D gene (6 bases). The V and J ends lost 5 bases and 5 bases respectively, with 18 bases between them. CDR1 is SGHTA, CDR2 FQGNSA, per germline. The CDR3 has 15 residues. The CDR3 reads CASSARDKAGETQYF. CDR3 nucleotides: TGTGCCAGCAGCGCCCGGGACAAGGCTGGGGAGACCCAGTACTTC.

This rearrangement joins TRBV10-2 to TRBJ2-1; 16 nucleotides agree with TRBD2. The CDR3 covers 16 residues. The trim removed 10 bases at V and 10 bases at J, leaving 13 bases unmatched. Germline loops: CDR1 WSHSY, CDR2 SAAADI. CDR3 amino acids: CATRPGTSGGAREQFF. The CDR3 nucleotides read TGCGCCACTCGTCCCGGGACTAGCGGGGGGGCCCGGGAGCAGTTCTTC.

This chain uses TRBV5-1 with TRBJ2-3; 7 bases are a match to TRBD2. Germline CDR1 SGHRS, CDR2 YFSETQ. The CDR3 loop spans 15 amino acids. V lost 4 bases and J lost 2; bases outside the gene matches: 7. The CDR3, as DNA: TGCGCCAGCAGCCGGGCTGGGGGGGACACAGATACGCAGTATTTT. Amino acid sequence: CASSRAGGDTDTQYF.

This clone occurred a few times. The rearrangement uses TRBV30 and TRBJ1-1, with 10 bases aligning to TRBD1. CDR3 length: 14 amino acids. After removal of 5 bases from V and 7 bases from J, the junction contained 10 bases not matched to a gene. Germline V CDR1 and CDR2: GTSNPN, SVGIG (reference sequence). CDR3 sequence: CAWLLTGGWGEAFF. The CDR3 region has the DNA TGTGCCTGGCTACTGACAGGGGGCTGGGGTGAAGCTTTCTTT.

The chain recombines TRBV29-1 with TRBJ1-2; 7 bases align to TRBD1. CDR1 SQVTM and CDR2 ANQGSEA come from the germline V gene. V shed 8 bases and J 10 bases; nucleotides not matched to a gene: 10. The CDR3 has 11 amino acids. The DNA of the CDR3 is TGCAGCCTTATGACAGGGCAAGACTACACCTTC. Protein: CSLMTGQDYTF.